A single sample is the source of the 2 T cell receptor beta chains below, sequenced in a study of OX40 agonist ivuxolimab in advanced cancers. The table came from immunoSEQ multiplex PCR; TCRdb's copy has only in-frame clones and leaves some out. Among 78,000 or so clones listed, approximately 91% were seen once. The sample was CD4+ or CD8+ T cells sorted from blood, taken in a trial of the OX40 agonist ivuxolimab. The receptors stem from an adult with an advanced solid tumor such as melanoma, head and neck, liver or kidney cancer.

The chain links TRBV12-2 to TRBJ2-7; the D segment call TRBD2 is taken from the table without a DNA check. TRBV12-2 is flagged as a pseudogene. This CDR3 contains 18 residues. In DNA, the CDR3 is TGTGCAAGTCGCTTAGCGCGAATAGCGGGAGGAGATCCCTACGAGCAGTACTTC. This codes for CASRLARIAGGDPYEQYF.

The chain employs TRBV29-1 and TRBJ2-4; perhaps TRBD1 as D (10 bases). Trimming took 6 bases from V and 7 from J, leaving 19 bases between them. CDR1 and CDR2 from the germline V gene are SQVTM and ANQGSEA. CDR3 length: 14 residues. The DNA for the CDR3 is TGCAGCGTCGTGCGGGGGGGACAGGGGAACATTCAGTACTTC. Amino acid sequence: CSVVRGGQGNIQYF.